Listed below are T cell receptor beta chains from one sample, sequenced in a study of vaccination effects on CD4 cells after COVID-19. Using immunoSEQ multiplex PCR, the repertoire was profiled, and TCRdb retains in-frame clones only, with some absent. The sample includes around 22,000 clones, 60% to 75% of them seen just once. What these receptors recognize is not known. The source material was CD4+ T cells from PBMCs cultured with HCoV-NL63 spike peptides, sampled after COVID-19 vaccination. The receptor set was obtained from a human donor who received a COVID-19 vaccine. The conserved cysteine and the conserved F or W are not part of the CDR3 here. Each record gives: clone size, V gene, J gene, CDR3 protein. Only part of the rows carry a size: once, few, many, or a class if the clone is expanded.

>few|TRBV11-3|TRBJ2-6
ASSAGGTGANVLT
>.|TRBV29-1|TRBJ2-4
SVDLGGQSGNIQY
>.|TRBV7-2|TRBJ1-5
ASSLVGVSSNQPQH
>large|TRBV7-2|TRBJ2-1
ASSSFRTLNNEQF
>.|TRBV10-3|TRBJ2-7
AISDENRFYEQY
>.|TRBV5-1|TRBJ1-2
ASSLEGQGTPRGYT
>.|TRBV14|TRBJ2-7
ASSQEDITYEQY
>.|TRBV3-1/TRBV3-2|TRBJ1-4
ASSQDEWRGFEKLF
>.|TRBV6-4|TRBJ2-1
ASRPSGGFHEQF
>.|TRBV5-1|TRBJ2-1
ASSIGGYNEQF
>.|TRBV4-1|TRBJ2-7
ASSQDIGGTLIRPPYEQY
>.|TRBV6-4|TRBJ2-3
ASSETTGFSTDTQY
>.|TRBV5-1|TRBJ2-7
ASSPLTLDRNYEQY
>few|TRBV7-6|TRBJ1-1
ASSAGRTIMNTEAF
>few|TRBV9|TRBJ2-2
ASSVRLGQNTGELF
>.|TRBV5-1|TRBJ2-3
ASRSLGRDTDTQY
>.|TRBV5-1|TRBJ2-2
ASSEASSGLRLGGELF
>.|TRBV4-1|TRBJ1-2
ASSPLRPGAVEGYT
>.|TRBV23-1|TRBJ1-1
ASSQRRGTFGRGTEAF
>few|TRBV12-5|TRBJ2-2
ASGLNGELF
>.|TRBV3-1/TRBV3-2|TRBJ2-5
ASSLAHGTQY
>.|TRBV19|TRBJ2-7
ASGTSGYEQY
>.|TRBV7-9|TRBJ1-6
ASSQEAPNSPLH
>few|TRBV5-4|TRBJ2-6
ASSLVGGFSGANVLT
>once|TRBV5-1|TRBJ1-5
ASSPGEGQPQH
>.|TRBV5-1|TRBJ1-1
ASSLATTEDKAF
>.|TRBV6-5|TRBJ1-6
ASSRLGADSPLH
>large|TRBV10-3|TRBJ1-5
AIRQGLEGNQPQH
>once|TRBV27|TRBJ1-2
ASRKHDVRDYGYT
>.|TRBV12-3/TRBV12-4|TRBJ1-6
ASRFRNSPLH
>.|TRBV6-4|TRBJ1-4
ASSDGTGYEKLF
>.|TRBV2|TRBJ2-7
ASRAGAYEQY
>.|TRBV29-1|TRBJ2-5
SVGLAEGTQY
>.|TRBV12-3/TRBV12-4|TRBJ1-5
ASSLALGQPQH
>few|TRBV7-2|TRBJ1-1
ASSFQENTEAF
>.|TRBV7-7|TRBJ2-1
ASSPDRGNYNEQF
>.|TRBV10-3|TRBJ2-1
AIRGELPYNEQF
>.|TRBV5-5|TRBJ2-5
ASSLSRGGRETQY
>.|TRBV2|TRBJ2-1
ASSGAGGGNEQF
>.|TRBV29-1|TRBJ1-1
SVEKAGRTEAF
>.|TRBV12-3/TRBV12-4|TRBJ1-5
ASSPGGPQH
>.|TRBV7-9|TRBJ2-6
ASRPGSGANVLT
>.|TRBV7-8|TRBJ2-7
ASSSPLAGASYEQY
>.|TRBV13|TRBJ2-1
ASSRSSSQSSYNEQF
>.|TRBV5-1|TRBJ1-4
ASSFNSVKGEKLF
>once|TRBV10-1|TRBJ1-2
ASTWRGLYGYT
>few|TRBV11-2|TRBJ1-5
ASSLTNRRPQH